This TCR beta chain was captured in a study of response to subunit inactivated influenza vaccine. General observations from the study: There was a suggestion from the authors that each seasonal influenza vaccination recruits few new T cells.

One entry per CDR3 protein results from TCRdb running MiXCR on the RT-PCR reads. The profile covers 700,000 to 800,000 distinct CDR3 sequences, with roughly 18% appearing a single time and roughly a tenth taken by the ten largest. The germline gives CDR1 LGHNA, CDR2 YSLEER. The CDR3 length is 13 residues. V lost 0 bases to trimming and J lost 6 bases, with 9 bases between them. A word on this clonotype: The antigen is not known.

The sample was PBMCs from blood, taken 5 days after vaccination. V gene TRBV4-3 combines with J gene TRBJ2-7, with unresolved D. This clonotype originated in a man aged 50 to 60 who received an inactivated influenza vaccine. The CDR3 bases are TGCGCCAGCAGCCAAGATAAGGGTGGCGAGCAGTACTTC. Amino acids: CASSQDKGGEQYF.